This T cell receptor (beta chain) derives from a study of STAT5B mutations in CD4+ large granular lymphocyte leukemia (dated by TCRdb to between 2022 and 2023). As for the study more broadly: Among healthy controls, the CDR3 'QG' motif was associated with a particular HLA allele. The TCRbeta repertoires of CD4+ T-cell large granular lymphocyte leukemia patients were compared with the TCRbeta repertoires of healthy blood donors. Flow cytometry on FACSCanto II or FACSVerse confirmed that purified fractions exceeded 95% purity among lymphocytes. Overall study outcomes, separate from this receptor: Data were not HLA-matched; higher clonality in CD4+ versus CD8+ T-LGLL could reflect the relatively small sample size. Each patient's main leukemic clonotypes were private, but roughly 25% of these clonotypes showed up at low frequency in the non-leukemic repertoires of other patients. CD4-sorted patient repertoires appeared more clonal than healthy CD4+ repertoires, and this difference persisted after removing the putative leukemic clones.

The healthy controls were around 40 blood donors, and the buffy coats of these donors were supplied by the Finnish Red Cross blood service. All TCR-sequenced material derived from peripheral blood: patient blood samples and healthy donor buffy coats. Peripheral blood mononuclear cells were isolated by Ficoll-Hypaque gradient centrifugation. For the healthy controls, CD4+ cells were obtained from buffy coats by magnetic purification. The Gentra Puregene Cell and Tissue kit was used to extract genomic DNA, and a Qubit 2.0 fluorometer was used to measure the amount of genomic DNA. The immunoSEQ assay at survey resolution was used to sequence TCRbeta rearrangements from genomic DNA. The authors' analysis ran thus. In the TCR sequencing data, the lowest productive clonotype frequency that could be detected was 2.59 x 10-5. Only productive TCRbeta rearrangements, defined as complete and in-frame sequences, were included in the analyses. Sample clonality was computed as Simpson clonality in the immunoSEQ Analyzer version 3.0. Based on frequency, clones were grouped as very rare, small, medium, large (1-20%) or hyperexpanded (>20%). Generation probabilities were estimated with OLGA 1.2.3, V-gene circos plots were made with VDJtools, specificities were searched in VDJdb, and CDR3 motifs were identified with GLIPH. Held by TCRdb, this immuneACCESS table contains in-frame sequences only and omits some clones. Under half of the omission traces to an unresolved V gene where checked; the cause of the rest is unknown. V and J calls plus clone size are reproduced from that table; the DNA served to infer D and trimming. The sample includes some 35,000 clones, with over 65% observed a single time. Of the sample, 2.7% is held by the ten largest clones.

As regards this clone: What this receptor recognizes is not known. No quality values exist for individual bases; no much larger clone is one base distant.

This clonotype was obtained from a human donor in good health. Sequenced input: CD4+ T cells from blood buffy coats.

The nucleotides read TGTGCCAGCAGCTTAGTTACAACTAATGAAAAACTGTTTTTT. Its translation is CASSLVTTNEKLFF. The chain is encoded by TRBV7-2 joined to TRBJ1-4; a confident D gene designation cannot be given. The CDR3 covers 14 residues, taking in both the cysteine and the phenylalanine. Only the CDR3 DNA stays, 42 bases, in frame from base 1. CDR1 is given as SGHTA and CDR2 as FQGNSA, both from the germline V gene. V is cut by 1 base and J by 0 bases, and the space between the germline ends is 3 bases.